Presented here are 29 T cell receptor beta chains from one specimen sequenced in a study of CD8 T cells in Susac syndrome. Reverse transcription of about 0.45 to 1 ug RNA used random hexamers. TCRdb re-called the immunoSEQ multiplex PCR reads through MiXCR, storing one row per CDR3 protein. The data show approximately 120,000 distinct CDR3 sequences, approximately 90% seen once. Sequenced material: CD8+ T cells from PBMCs. The receptors shown here come from a human donor with multiple sclerosis.

The V call is TRBV19, the J call TRBJ1-2; a weak D match, TRBD1 (6 bases). CDR1 is LNHDA and CDR2 is SQIVND in the germline V gene (reference sequence). V was cut by 4 bases and J by 2 bases, with 11 bases left in between. This CDR3 has 14 amino acids. The CDR3 here is CASSNWTENYGYTF. The CDR3 region has the DNA TGTGCCAGTAGTAACTGGACAGAAAACTATGGCTACACCTTC.

The chain employs TRBV7-2 and TRBJ2-3, with 7 bases aligning to TRBD1. Trimming cost V 1 base and J 1 base; bases outside gene matches: 11. This CDR3 has 18 residues. From germline, CDR1 is SGHTA and CDR2 FQGNSA. CDR3 sequence reads: CASSLVPNWDSRTDTQYF. Here the CDR3 DNA reads TGTGCCAGCAGCTTAGTTCCTAATTGGGACAGCCGCACAGATACGCAGTATTTT.

The chain has TRBV25-1 and TRBJ2-7, with TRBD2 as a possible D gene (5 bases). The V end was cut by 0 bases, the J end by 1 base, with 7 bases between. The CDR3 is 14 amino acids. In germline, CDR1 is MGHDK, CDR2 SYGVNS. The CDR3 nucleotides are TGTGCCAGCAGTGAATACGGGGAGTCCTACGAGCAGTACTTC. This gives the protein CASSEYGESYEQYF.

The table lists this clonotype with a few counts. The J gene is TRBJ2-1, the V gene TRBV6-1; D perhaps matches TRBD2 (6 bases). Germline V lookup: CDR1 MNHNS, CDR2 SASEGT. The CDR3 spans 15 residues. Deletions cut 5 bases from V and 6 bases from J, with 17 bases between. CDR3 protein: CASSPWPEGSNEQFF. The DNA for the CDR3 is TGTGCCAGCAGTCCCTGGCCGGAGGGGTCCAATGAGCAGTTCTTC.

The chain recombines TRBV6-2 or TRBV6-3 with TRBJ2-7; TRBD2 aligns across 9 bases. Looked up from germline, CDR1 is MNHEY and CDR2 is SVGEGT. V dropped 0 bases and J dropped 4; count of bases not matched to a gene: 1. The CDR3 loop spans 14 amino acids. CDR3 in DNA: TGTGCCAGCAGTTACTCTAGCGGGAGATACGAGCAGTACTTC. It translates to CASSYSSGRYEQYF.

The chain employs TRBV7-8 and TRBJ2-5, with D possibly being TRBD2 (5 bases). CDR3 length: 16 residues. V lost 4 bases and J 2 bases, leaving 17 bases between the germline ends. CDR1 is SGHVS, CDR2 FQNEAQ, per germline. CDR3 sequence: CASSSFLHSAQETQYF. The CDR3 DNA sequence: TGTGCCAGCAGCTCTTTCCTCCATAGCGCACAAGAGACCCAGTACTTC.

The chain couples TRBV6-6 to TRBJ1-1, with D perhaps TRBD1 (6 bases). There are 15 residues in the CDR3. V lost 5 bases, J lost 3 bases, and 16 bases lay in between. The germline CDR1 and CDR2 sequences are MNHNY and SVGAGI (reference sequence). CDR3 DNA: TGTGCCAGCAGTGCGGCACAGGGTACGGACACTGAAGCTTTCTTT. Translated, it gives CASSAAQGTDTEAFF.

The rearrangement joins TRBV18 to TRBJ2-1; D not certain. This CDR3 contains 15 residues. The germline V and J ends were trimmed by 2 bases and 3 bases, with 11 bases remaining between them. The V gene's germline CDR1 is KGHSH and CDR2 LQKENI. CDR3 bases: TGTGCCAGCTCACCAGAGGCCCCAATCTACAATGAGCAGTTCTTC. This translates into CASSPEAPIYNEQFF.

This clonotype was observed once. The rearrangement joins TRBV20-1 to TRBJ2-1, with D hard to call. There are 11 residues in the CDR3. Trimming took 7 bases from V and 5 from J, leaving 9 bases between them. The germline gives CDR1 DFQATT, CDR2 SNEGSKA (reference sequence). The CDR3 is CSDPEDNEQFF. In nucleotides, the CDR3 is TGCAGTGACCCAGAAGACAATGAGCAGTTCTTC.

This clonotype was recorded only once. The rearrangement links TRBV3-1 to TRBJ2-4, with 15 bases fitting TRBD2. This CDR3 comprises 18 residues. Trimming at V came to 4 bases and at J to 1 base, leaving 5 bases not matched to a gene. Germline CDR1 LGHDT, CDR2 YNNKEL (reference sequence). This CDR3 reads CASSPGLAGGPAKNIQYF. CDR3 in DNA: TGTGCCAGCAGCCCTGGACTAGCGGGAGGGCCGGCCAAAAACATTCAGTACTTC.

The chain combines TRBV19 with TRBJ1-1, with D unclear. V lost 10 bases to trimming and J lost 11 bases, with 17 bases between them. Germline V gene lookup returns CDR1 LNHDA and CDR2 SQIVND (reference sequence). The CDR3 contains 11 residues. The CDR3 sequence is CATMDGGAAFF. CDR3 sequence (DNA): TGTGCCACCATGGATGGAGGCGCGGCTTTCTTT. Complete variable domain (other parts from reference TRBV19 and TRBJ1-1): DGGITQSPKYLFRKEGQNVTLSCEQNLNHDAMYWYRQDPGQGLRLIYYSQIVNDFQKGDIAEGYSVSREKKESFPLTVTSAQKNPTAFYLCATMDGGAAFFGQGTRLTVV.

V and J are TRBV28 and TRBJ2-1, with 7 bases aligning to TRBD2. This CDR3 has 16 amino acids. CDR1 is MDHEN, CDR2 SYDVKM, per germline. Trimming took 5 bases from V and 0 from J; bases not matched to a gene: 7. The DNA of the CDR3 is TGTGCCAGCAGTCCACTAGCGAGGCACTCCTACAATGAGCAGTTCTTC. This translates into CASSPLARHSYNEQFF.

This clonotype was counted between two and nine times. The chain carries TRBV6-5 and TRBJ2-1, with D tentatively TRBD2 (6 bases). CDR3 size: 15 residues. V was clipped by 2 bases and J by 5 bases, with 13 bases between them. Germline CDR1 and CDR2: MNHEY and SVGAGI. The CDR3 sequence is CASSYGRGGHNEQFF. The CDR3 DNA reads as TGTGCCAGCAGTTACGGTAGGGGAGGCCACAATGAGCAGTTCTTC.

This clonotype was detected only once. J is TRBJ1-1 and V is TRBV6-2 or TRBV6-3, with D perhaps matching TRBD1 (5 bases). CDR3 length: 15 amino acids. V was shortened by 6 bases and J by 4 bases, with 18 bases between the two germline ends. Germline V gene lookup returns CDR1 MNHEY and CDR2 SVGEGT. CDR3 sequence: CASSPGNWGVTEAFF. The CDR3 DNA reads as TGTGCCAGCAGCCCCGGGAATTGGGGGGTCACTGAAGCTTTCTTT.

The rearrangement uses TRBV7-9 and TRBJ1-4; TRBD1 matches 7 bases. CDR1 is SEHNR and CDR2 is FQNEAQ in the germline V gene (reference sequence). Trimming cost V 5 bases and J 7 bases; bases outside gene matches: 7. The CDR3 is 14 residues long. This chain's CDR3 is CASSETGISEKLFF. CDR3 in DNA: TGTGCCAGCAGCGAGACAGGGATCAGTGAAAAACTGTTTTTT.

V and J are TRBV2 and TRBJ2-1; possibly TRBD1 for D (6 bases). This CDR3 is 15 amino acids long. Trimming took 3 bases from V and 2 from J, leaving 11 bases between them. Germline V gene sequence: CDR1 SNHLY, CDR2 FYNNEI. The CDR3 DNA is TGTGCCAGCAGTGAGGGACAACTGACCTACAATGAGCAGTTCTTC. Protein: CASSEGQLTYNEQFF.

The CDR3 protein is CASSAYTGASLYEQYF. Here the CDR3 DNA reads TGTGCCAGCAGTGCCTATACAGGGGCCAGTCTCTACGAGCAGTACTTC. The V gene is TRBV2, the J gene TRBJ2-7; 7 positions agree with TRBD1. The trim removed 4 bases at V and 3 bases at J, leaving 12 bases unmatched. The CDR3 covers 16 residues. Germline assignment: CDR1 SNHLY and CDR2 FYNNEI.

V usage is TRBV6-1 and J usage is TRBJ2-7, with 9 bases matching TRBD1. This CDR3 has 13 residues. V dropped 6 bases and J dropped 4; count of bases not matched to a gene: 4. The germline V gene has CDR1 MNHNS and CDR2 SASEGT. CDR3 protein: CASRGTGSYEQYF. The CDR3 DNA reads TGTGCCAGCAGAGGGACAGGGTCTTACGAGCAGTACTTC.

CDR3 sequence reads: CASSFYGLAATDTQYF. The CDR3 bases are TGCGCCAGCAGTTTCTACGGACTAGCGGCAACAGATACGCAGTATTTT. The chain has TRBV5-1 and TRBJ2-3; 10 bases map to TRBD2. CDR3 length equals 16 residues. Looked up from germline, CDR1 is SGHRS and CDR2 is YFSETQ. With 5 bases clipped from V and 3 bases from J, the junction kept 9 bases outside the gene matches.

The chain uses TRBV29-1 and TRBJ2-5; 9 bases are a match to TRBD2. Trimming cost V 3 bases and J 12 bases; bases outside gene matches: 5. Germline V gene sequence: CDR1 SQVTM, CDR2 ANQGSEA. The CDR3 is 11 residues long. The CDR3 DNA follows: TGCAGCGTTGAGTTCCTAGCGGGGAAGTACTTC. Protein product: CSVEFLAGKYF.

This clonotype was seen once. The chain combines TRBV20-1 with TRBJ2-7, with TRBD2 identical over 12 bases. V trimming: 5 bases; J trimming: 4 bases; junction bases outside the gene matches: 9. Per the germline V gene, CDR1 is DFQATT and CDR2 is SNEGSKA (reference sequence). The CDR3 is made up of 15 amino acids. CDR3 in DNA: TGCAGTGCTCGCGAAGGGACTAGCGGGCGATACGAGCAGTACTTC. It codes for CSAREGTSGRYEQYF.

This chain joins TRBV7-9 and TRBJ2-7; possibly TRBD1 for D (7 bases). Germline V lookup: CDR1 SEHNR, CDR2 FQNEAQ (reference sequence). CDR3 length: 14 residues. Trimming cost V 1 base and J 3 bases, with 10 bases left between them. The chain's CDR3 is CASSLGQGGYEQYF. DNA of the CDR3: TGTGCCAGCAGCTTAGGGCAGGGGGGCTACGAGCAGTACTTC.

This clonotype was found once. This chain links TRBV27 with TRBJ1-4, with no clear D. The CDR3 spans 13 residues. Germline V CDR1 and CDR2: MNHEY, SMNVEV (reference sequence). The germline V and J ends were trimmed by 2 bases and 8 bases, with 9 bases remaining between them. CDR3: CASSLTVGEKLFF. The CDR3 coding sequence is TGTGCCAGCAGTTTAACGGTTGGGGAAAAACTGTTTTTT.

The CDR3 is CATSRDGLYDGYTF. Here the CDR3 DNA reads TGTGCCACCAGCAGAGATGGACTGTATGATGGCTACACCTTC. The gene calls are TRBV15 and TRBJ1-2; the D is unclear. The CDR3 runs 14 residues. Germline lookup yields CDR1 LNHNV and CDR2 YYDKDF (reference sequence). Trimming shortened V by 0 bases and J by 6 bases, and 11 bases separated the two germline ends.

The chain carries TRBV27 and TRBJ2-1; 9 bases agree with TRBD2. From germline, CDR1 is MNHEY and CDR2 SMNVEV (reference sequence). J was trimmed by 7 bases and V by 4 bases; bases with no gene match: 5. The CDR3 spans 14 residues. The CDR3 nucleotides read TGTGCCAGCAGTTGGCTAGCGGGAAGGAATGAGCAGTTCTTC. It is translated as CASSWLAGRNEQFF.

The chain recombines TRBV27 with TRBJ2-6; D call uncertain. CDR3 size: 14 residues. V was cut by 4 bases and J by 2 bases, with 6 bases left in between. Germline V CDR1 and CDR2: MNHEY, SMNVEV (reference sequence). The CDR3 nucleotides are TGTGCCAGCAGTTATAGGGCTGGGGCCAACGTCCTGACTTTC. It yields the protein CASSYRAGANVLTF.

The chain couples TRBV12-3 or TRBV12-4 to TRBJ1-5, with 7 bases aligning to TRBD1. The CDR3 has 14 amino acids. The junction had 10 bases not matched to a gene; V was cut back by 9 bases and J by 5 bases. The DNA of the CDR3 is TGTGCCAGTCAGGACAGGATTAATGATCAGCCCCAGCATTTT. Its protein product is CASQDRINDQPQHF.

V usage is TRBV3-1 and J usage is TRBJ2-7; no clear D. Per germline, CDR1 LGHDT and CDR2 YNNKEL (reference sequence). CDR3 length equals 13 residues. Trimming cost V 2 bases and J 3 bases, with 8 bases left between them. The CDR3 loop is CASSQSGFYEQYF. The CDR3 DNA reads as TGTGCCAGCAGCCAATCCGGGTTCTACGAGCAGTACTTC.

The chain links TRBV10-3 to TRBJ2-2, with D maybe TRBD1 (5 bases). The germline V gene encodes CDR1 ENHRY and CDR2 SYGVKD. The ends were cut back, 4 bases at V and 4 bases at J, with 7 bases in the middle. The CDR3 totals 13 residues. CDR3 amino acids: CAISGQLTGELFF. In DNA form, the CDR3 reads TGTGCCATCAGTGGACAGCTCACCGGGGAGCTGTTTTTT.